These 27 T cell receptor beta chains were sequenced from one sample in a study of cytomegalovirus exposure and HLA in healthy donors. PCR involved 60 Vbeta and 13 Jbeta primers. TCRdb's table, derived via immunoSEQ multiplex PCR, lists solely in-frame clones and lacks some. The repertoire holds some 170,000 clones, under 85% seen once, with about 1.5% in the top ten. Sample: PBMCs. Receptor source: a woman aged 25-40 years in good health and CMV-seronegative.

CDR3 loop: CASSQDAFAGGGIQETQYF. The CDR3 DNA sequence: TGCGCCAGCAGCCAAGATGCATTCGCGGGGGGGGGCATCCAAGAGACCCAGTACTTC. V usage is TRBV4-1 and J usage is TRBJ2-5; 9 bases agree with TRBD2. The CDR3 length is 19 residues. Germline assignment: CDR1 MGHRA and CDR2 YSYEKL. The trim removed 0 bases at V and 1 base at J, leaving 12 bases unmatched.

V is TRBV6-1 and J is TRBJ1-1, with D possibly being TRBD1 (5 bases). V lost 7 bases to trimming and J lost 0 bases, with 15 bases between them. The germline V gene encodes CDR1 MNHNS and CDR2 SASEGT. The CDR3 contains 15 residues. The CDR3 region has the DNA TGTGCCAGCACCGCTCAAGGGGTCATGAACACTGAAGCTTTCTTT. Amino acids: CASTAQGVMNTEAFF.

In this sample, this clone turned up a few times. The chain combines TRBV18 with TRBJ1-2, with D possibly TRBD1 on 6 matching bases. V gave up 3 bases and J gave up 4 bases, with 12 bases separating them. This CDR3 has 14 residues. The germline V gene has CDR1 KGHSH and CDR2 LQKENI. CDR3 nucleotide sequence: TGTGCCAGCTCACCCGGACAGAACTTCTATGGCTACACCTTC. This translates into CASSPGQNFYGYTF.

The chain has TRBV9 and TRBJ2-1; 8 bases fit TRBD1. Trimming removed 3 bases from V and 7 bases from J; junction bases left unmatched: 12. The germline V gene has CDR1 SGDLS and CDR2 YYNGEE. The CDR3 length is 16 residues. The CDR3 reads CASSGATGVPSNEQFF. The CDR3 coding sequence is TGTGCCAGCAGCGGAGCGACAGGGGTCCCCTCGAATGAGCAGTTCTTC.

The chain is built from TRBV5-6 and TRBJ1-1, with D perhaps TRBD1 (6 bases). In germline, CDR1 is SGHDT, CDR2 YYEEEE. CDR3 size: 12 residues. V was shortened by 4 bases and J by 7 bases, with 11 bases between the two germline ends. The CDR3 sequence: CASSRGAGEAFF. The CDR3 nucleotides read TGTGCCAGCAGCCGGGGGGCGGGTGAAGCTTTCTTT.

This clone was detected a few times. This sequence joins TRBV30 and TRBJ2-5; 9 bases agree with TRBD1. Germline CDR1 reads GTSNPN; CDR2 reads SVGIG (reference sequence). This CDR3 has 14 amino acids. V was clipped by 3 bases and J by 14 bases; unmatched bases: 16. The CDR3 region has the DNA TGTGCCTGGAGGAAGATTCGGTTGGGACAGGGCCATTACTTC. As protein: CAWRKIRLGQGHYF. Drawing the rest from reference TRBV30 and TRBJ2-5, the complete variable domain is SQTIHQWPATLVQPVGSPLSLECTVEGTSNPNLYWYRQAAGRGLQLLFYSVGIGQISSEVPQNLSASRPQDRQFILSSKKLLLSDSGFYLCAWRKIRLGQGHYFGPGTRLLVL.

The J gene is TRBJ2-3, the V gene TRBV6-8, with 11 nucleotides matching TRBD2. The CDR3 extends over 17 amino acids. With 6 bases clipped from V and 6 bases from J, the junction kept 14 bases outside the gene matches. Germline V gene data show CDR1 as MNHGY and CDR2 as SAAAGT. In DNA, the CDR3 is TGTGCCAGCAGCTCAAATACTAGCGGGAGAAGATTGGATACGCAGTATTTT. This codes for CASSSNTSGRRLDTQYF.

This CDR3 is CASSIGTGYGYTF. The CDR3 DNA reads as TGTGCCAGTAGTATCGGGACAGGCTATGGCTACACCTTC. This sequence joins TRBV19 and TRBJ1-2; 8 nucleotides agree with TRBD1. The CDR3 totals 13 residues. Germline V gene sequence: CDR1 LNHDA, CDR2 SQIVND (reference sequence). With V trimmed by 3 bases and J by 4 bases, 1 base remained unmatched.

V and J are TRBV19 and TRBJ1-1; 7 bases agree with TRBD1. The CDR3 length is 17 residues. V gave up 1 base and J gave up 2 bases; unmatched junction bases: 10. Looked up from germline, CDR1 is LNHDA and CDR2 is SQIVND (reference sequence). The CDR3 region is CASSIAAGGWKNTEAFF. CDR3 bases: TGTGCCAGTAGTATAGCGGCAGGGGGTTGGAAAAACACTGAAGCTTTCTTT.

As for this clone: The junction differs from germline at one of its ends, possibly a read error. Within the sample, other DNA sequences also encode this same CDR3. The DNA of the CDR3 is TGCGCCAGCAGCCTCGACAGGGGAAACTATGGCTACCCCTTC. This gives the protein CASSLDRGNYGYPF. J is TRBJ1-2 and V is TRBV5-1, with 8 bases identical to TRBD1. Looked up from germline, CDR1 is SGHRS and CDR2 is YFSETQ. The CDR3 loop spans 14 amino acids. Full variable domain (missing parts from reference TRBV5-1 and TRBJ1-2): KAGVTQTPRYLIKTRGQQVTLSCSPISGHRSVSWYQQTPGQGLQFLFEYFSETQRNKGNFPGRFSGRQFSNSRSEMNVSTLELGDSALYLCASSLDRGNYGYPFGSGTRLTVV.

This chain links TRBV19 with TRBJ1-5, with D perhaps matching TRBD1 (5 bases). Germline V gives CDR1 LNHDA, CDR2 SQIVND (reference sequence). The CDR3 runs to 10 residues. The CDR3 region is CSTGYQPQHF. CDR3 DNA sequence: TGTTCAACAGGTTATCAGCCCCAGCATTTT.

The chain employs TRBV30 and TRBJ2-1; TRBD1 aligns across 8 bases. The CDR3 is 15 amino acids. Germline loops: CDR1 GTSNPN, CDR2 SVGIG (reference sequence). V shed 3 bases, J shed 2 bases, and the junction held 6 bases outside the gene matches. CDR3 in DNA: TGTGCCTGGAGCATCGACAGGGGCCCCTACAATGAGCAGTTCTTC. Translating gives CAWSIDRGPYNEQFF.

The chain recombines TRBV2 with TRBJ1-2; D unclear. Per germline, CDR1 SNHLY and CDR2 FYNNEI. V lost 5 bases, J lost 2 bases, and 9 bases lay in between. CDR3 length equals 13 residues. The CDR3 loop is CASSFTENYGYTF. CDR3 in DNA: TGTGCCAGCAGTTTTACGGAGAACTATGGCTACACCTTC.

The DNA of the CDR3 is TGTGCCAGCAGCTTGGGGGGCTCTTCACCCCTCCACTTT. This sequence encodes CASSLGGSSPLHF. This chain uses TRBV5-6 with TRBJ1-6; D possibly corresponds to TRBD1 (5 bases). Trimming pared 0 bases from V and 9 bases from J, leaving 7 bases between. The germline V gene encodes CDR1 SGHDT and CDR2 YYEEEE. The CDR3 covers 13 residues.

This clone was picked up a small number of times. The rearrangement links TRBV6-5 to TRBJ2-7; a possible D gene is TRBD1 (5 bases). This CDR3 region has 12 residues. CDR1 is MNHEY, CDR2 SVGAGI, per germline. Trimming took 5 bases from V and 3 from J, leaving 8 bases between them. DNA of the CDR3: TGTGCCAGCAGTAAGCAGGGCTACGAGCAGTACTTC. As protein: CASSKQGYEQYF.

This clone was picked up one time. The chain joins TRBV6-1 to TRBJ2-7; D remains ambiguous. V lost 5 bases and J lost 0, with 8 bases in between. The CDR3 covers 13 residues. Germline loops: CDR1 MNHNS, CDR2 SASEGT. The CDR3 here is CASSPPLSYEQYF. The CDR3, as DNA: TGTGCCAGCAGTCCCCCCCTCTCCTACGAGCAGTACTTC.

The chain carries TRBV11-2 and TRBJ2-1; D perhaps matches TRBD2 (6 bases). V was clipped by 3 bases and J by 8 bases, with 23 bases between them. This CDR3 spans 17 amino acids. The germline V gene has CDR1 SGHAT and CDR2 FQNNGV. This CDR3 is CASSFSPKPGTQDEQFF. CDR3 DNA: TGTGCCAGCAGCTTTTCCCCGAAGCCCGGGACTCAGGATGAGCAGTTCTTC.

The chain links TRBV19 to TRBJ1-1; D unresolved. In germline, CDR1 is LNHDA, CDR2 SQIVND (reference sequence). V was pared by 7 bases and J by 5 bases, with 8 bases between. CDR3 size: 11 residues. The CDR3: CASKAGTEAFF. The CDR3 region has the DNA TGTGCCAGTAAAGCGGGGACTGAAGCTTTCTTT.

The chain combines TRBV7-2 with TRBJ1-1; 8 bases fit TRBD1. The CDR3 consists of 14 residues. With 5 bases clipped from V and 3 bases from J, the junction kept 5 bases outside the gene matches. The germline CDR1 and CDR2 sequences are SGHTA and FQGNSA. This CDR3 reads CASSEQGAYTEAFF. Written as DNA, the CDR3 is TGTGCCAGCAGCGAGCAGGGGGCTTACACTGAAGCTTTCTTT.

The CDR3 region is CASNRENEKLFF. CDR3 nucleotide sequence: TGTGCCAGCAACAGGGAAAACGAAAAACTGTTTTTT. The chain combines TRBV9 with TRBJ1-4; D is possibly TRBD1 (6 bases). V gave up 6 bases and J gave up 8 bases, with 11 bases separating them. The germline V gene encodes CDR1 SGDLS and CDR2 YYNGEE. The CDR3 covers 12 residues. The complete variable domain, with remaining parts taken from reference TRBV9 and TRBJ1-4, reads DSGVTQTPKHLITATGQRVTLRCSPRSGDLSVYWYQQSLDQGLQFLIQYYNGEERAKGNILERFSAQQFPDLHSELNLSSLELGDSALYFCASNRENEKLFFGSGTQLSVL.

CDR3 region: CASSPDSPNQPQHF. The CDR3 nucleotides read TGTGCCAGCAGCCCCGACAGCCCCAATCAGCCCCAGCATTTT. V usage is TRBV7-9 and J usage is TRBJ1-5, with D possibly TRBD1 on 5 matching bases. Trimming left V 5 bases short and J 3 bases short, with 11 bases between. Germline CDR1 and CDR2: SEHNR and FQNEAQ (reference sequence). CDR3 length: 14 residues.

The chain joins TRBV7-2 to TRBJ1-6; 7 bases match TRBD1. With V trimmed by 5 bases and J by 5 bases, 6 bases remained unmatched. This CDR3 is 15 amino acids long. Germline V gene lookup returns CDR1 SGHTA and CDR2 FQGNSA. The CDR3: CASSRDRLNNSPLHF. The CDR3 region has the DNA TGTGCCAGCAGCCGGGACAGACTTAATAATTCACCCCTCCACTTT.

The V call is TRBV6-5, the J call TRBJ2-7; D unclear. The V end was cut by 6 bases, the J end by 0 bases, with 15 bases between. The CDR3 length is 15 residues. Germline CDR1 and CDR2: MNHEY and SVGAGI. The CDR3 loop is CASSKAGLISYEQYF. The DNA of the CDR3 is TGTGCCAGCAGCAAAGCAGGCTTAATCTCCTACGAGCAGTACTTC.

The genes are TRBV7-8 and TRBJ2-7; no reliable D call. This CDR3 has 13 residues. Germline V gene lookup returns CDR1 SGHVS and CDR2 FQNEAQ. Trimming cost V 1 base and J 2 bases, with 6 bases left between them. The CDR3 DNA reads TGTGCCAGCAGCTTAGTTCAGGCCTACGAGCAGTACTTC. It specifies CASSLVQAYEQYF.

In its sample, this clone was seen a few times. The V call is TRBV5-6, the J call TRBJ2-7; no clear D gene. V dropped 1 base and J dropped 3 bases, with 11 bases sitting between them. The germline V gene encodes CDR1 SGHDT and CDR2 YYEEEE. There are 14 residues in the CDR3. CDR3 sequence reads: CASSLQPGYYEQYF. CDR3 coding DNA: TGTGCCAGCAGCTTGCAGCCAGGATACTACGAGCAGTACTTC.

This clone was picked up a small number of times. J is TRBJ1-4 and V is TRBV7-2; D is unclear. The V end lost 1 base, the J end lost 4 bases, and 13 bases lay between the germline ends. In germline, CDR1 is SGHTA, CDR2 FQGNSA. The CDR3 spans 16 residues. CDR3 sequence reads: CASSLESRRRNEKLFF. The CDR3 region has the DNA TGTGCCAGCAGCTTAGAATCCCGCAGGCGTAATGAAAAACTGTTTTTT.

The chain carries TRBV5-6 and TRBJ2-2; 8 bases are a match to TRBD1. The CDR3 has 16 residues. Germline CDR1 SGHDT, CDR2 YYEEEE. Trimming cost V 4 bases and J 1 base; bases outside gene matches: 6. CDR3 protein: CASSVYRGMNTGELFF. CDR3 nucleotides: TGTGCCAGCAGCGTGTACAGGGGGATGAACACCGGGGAGCTGTTTTTT.